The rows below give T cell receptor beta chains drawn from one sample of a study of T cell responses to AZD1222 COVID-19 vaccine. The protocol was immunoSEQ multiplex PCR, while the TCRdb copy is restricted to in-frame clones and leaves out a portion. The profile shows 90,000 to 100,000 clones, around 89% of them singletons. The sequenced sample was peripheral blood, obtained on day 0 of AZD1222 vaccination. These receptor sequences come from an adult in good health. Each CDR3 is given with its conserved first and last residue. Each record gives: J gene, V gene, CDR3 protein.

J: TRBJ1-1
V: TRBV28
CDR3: CASSRTDEAFF

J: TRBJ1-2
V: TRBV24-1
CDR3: CATSDPDRGLGGYTF

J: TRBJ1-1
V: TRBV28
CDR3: CASSPYRGRTEAFF

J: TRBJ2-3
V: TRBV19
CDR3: CASSTRLAGGPSQSTDTQYF

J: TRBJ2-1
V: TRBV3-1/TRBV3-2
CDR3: CASSLTGLAYNEQFF

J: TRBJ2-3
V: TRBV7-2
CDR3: CASSQGLAGFSNTQYF

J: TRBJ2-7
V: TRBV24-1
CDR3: CATSDSTGGPDEQYF

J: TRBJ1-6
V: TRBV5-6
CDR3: CASSFRTAYSPLHF

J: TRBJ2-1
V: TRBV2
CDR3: CASSAGRSYNEQFF

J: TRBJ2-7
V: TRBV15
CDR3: CATSSDRTGLTYEQYF

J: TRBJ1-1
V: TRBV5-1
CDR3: CASSLGRGGSTEAFF

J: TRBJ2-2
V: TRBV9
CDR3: CASSVGTSGIGELFF

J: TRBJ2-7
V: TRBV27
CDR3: CASIWGRGYEQYF

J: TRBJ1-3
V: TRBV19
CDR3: CASSMRVRSGNTIYF

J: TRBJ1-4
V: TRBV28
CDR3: CASSLVGEGTGEKLFF